This is a list of T cell receptor beta chains from one sample in a study of technical replicates of blood from a few donors. The assay was immunoSEQ multiplex PCR, and TCRdb's table has in-frame clones only and misses some. The sample carries approximately 75,000 clones, approximately 96% recorded once. Specimen: T cells isolated from PBMCs. Every receptor here comes from a human donor in good health. Each CDR3 is given with its conserved first and last residue. The D gene is left open where the match is weak. Expanded clones are given a class, and other clones once, few, many or no size at all.

D: NA; J: TRBJ2-3; V: TRBV4-1; size: NA; CDR3: CASSQGLKTTDTQYF; DNA: TGCGCCAGCAGCCAAGGACTAAAGACCACAGATACGCAGTATTTT
D: NA; J: TRBJ1-4; V: TRBV19; size: NA; CDR3: CATSGQGLEKLFF; DNA: TGTGCCACCAGTGGGCAGGGCCTTGAAAAACTGTTTTTT
D: TRBD2; J: TRBJ2-7; V: TRBV19; size: NA; CDR3: CASSRGTSGSFGFYEQYF; DNA: TGTGCCAGTAGCCGGGGGACTAGCGGGAGTTTTGGTTTCTACGAGCAGTACTTC
D: NA; J: TRBJ1-2; V: TRBV5-1; size: NA; CDR3: CASSLAPRENGYTF; DNA: TGCGCCAGCAGCTTAGCCCCGCGGGAGAATGGCTACACCTTC
D: TRBD2; J: TRBJ2-1; V: TRBV4-2; size: NA; CDR3: CASSPTTTSGKYNEQFF; DNA: TGTGCCAGCAGCCCGACGACGACTAGCGGAAAGTACAATGAGCAGTTCTTC
D: TRBD1; J: TRBJ2-1; V: TRBV7-8; size: NA; CDR3: CASSPARTGPSSYNEQFF; DNA: TGTGCCAGCAGCCCCGCCCGGACAGGGCCGAGCTCCTACAATGAGCAGTTCTTC
D: NA; J: TRBJ1-6; V: TRBV30; size: NA; CDR3: CAWKGGNSPLHF; DNA: TGTGCCTGGAAAGGGGGTAATTCACCCCTCCACTTT
D: NA; J: TRBJ2-1; V: TRBV2; size: NA; CDR3: CASGSSYNEQFF; DNA: TGTGCCAGCGGGAGCTCCTACAATGAGCAGTTCTTC
D: NA; J: TRBJ2-2; V: TRBV5-6; size: NA; CDR3: CASSFRQDGELFF; DNA: TGTGCCAGCAGCTTTCGACAGGATGGGGAGCTGTTTTTT
D: NA; J: TRBJ1-1; V: TRBV9; size: once; CDR3: CASSVALNTEAFF; DNA: TGTGCCAGCAGCGTAGCTCTCAACACTGAAGCTTTCTTT
D: NA; J: TRBJ2-7; V: TRBV7-9; size: NA; CDR3: CASSFRAYEQYF; DNA: TGTGCCAGCAGCTTCCGGGCCTACGAGCAGTACTTC
D: TRBD1; J: TRBJ1-1; V: TRBV9; size: NA; CDR3: CASSVVGQGDEAFF; DNA: TGTGCCAGCAGCGTAGTGGGACAGGGGGACGAAGCTTTCTTT
D: TRBD1; J: TRBJ2-3; V: TRBV11-2; size: NA; CDR3: CASSQTGAGDTQYF; DNA: TGTGCCAGCAGCCAAACAGGGGCAGGGGATACGCAGTATTTT
D: NA; J: TRBJ2-5; V: TRBV11-2; size: once; CDR3: CASSSSGQRRQETQYF; DNA: TGTGCCAGCAGCTCTTCGGGTCAGAGGCGCCAAGAGACCCAGTACTTC
D: NA; J: TRBJ2-2; V: TRBV5-1; size: NA; CDR3: CASSSGNTGELFF; DNA: TGCGCCAGCAGTTCAGGGAACACCGGGGAGCTGTTTTTT
D: NA; J: TRBJ1-1; V: TRBV6-5; size: NA; CDR3: CASSYEGGKAFF; DNA: TGTGCCAGCAGTTATGAGGGGGGGAAAGCTTTCTTT